This record concerns one T cell receptor beta chain sequence. No antigen is known for it. No clone much larger than this one lies a single base away; base qualities are absent. Using the deep immunoSEQ assay, TCR CDR3 regions were amplified from genomic DNA by multiplex PCR. Extracted genomic DNA from each cell subset was spread evenly across all wells of several immunoSEQ 96-well plates, with each plate serving as a replicate. For sorted subsets, roughly 200 ng of genomic DNA, equivalent to some 30,000 T cell genomes, went into each replicate PCR. Purified libraries were quantified with a Qubit 3.0 fluorometer, sized on a Bioanalyzer 2100, and re-quantified with the KAPA Library Quantification kit. Each immunoSEQ 96-well plate was sequenced on its own single-read 150-cycle Illumina NextSeq 550 flow cell. As for the authors' bioinformatics: Because the immunoSEQ output included only junctional sequences and no quality scores, the filtering could not be the same as the filtering used for full-length reads. To assign V/J genes and CDR3, sequences were annotated against IMGT germline references using PyIR, a Python wrapper for IgBLAST v1.9. Reads were filtered out if the reads had weak V/J assignments (E-value above 1e-6), no CDR3, stop codons, out-of-frame junctions, or ambiguous translated residues. A V3J clonotype was defined by an identical inferred V gene, J gene, and CDR3 amino acid sequence. Percentage overlap between repertoires was computed as shared unique clonotypes divided by the size of the smaller repertoire. Richness of each repertoire was evaluated using RTK rarefaction, the Chao1 estimator, and Recon v2.1 estimates of unobserved clonotypes. Generation probabilities for all TCRbeta clonotypes obtained by the gDNA method from a few donors were computed using OLGA. Not all clones reach the TCRdb copy of this immuneACCESS table, which keeps in-frame sequences only. Checked studies attribute under half of the gap to unresolved V genes and leave the rest unexplained. From that table come the V and J calls and clone size; the DNA was used to work out D and trimming. In this sample the table shows approximately 2,300,000 clones, roughly 92% of which occur a single time. The ten largest clones add up to 0.3% to 0.45% of the sample.

This sample was taken from a study of shared clonotypes between healthy human individuals (dated by TCRdb to 2018 to 2020). With respect to the entire study: Three men and a couple of women, aged 18 to 49 years, made up the cohort. For each donor, CD4 naive and CD4 memory were each run on three plates, CD8 naive on two plates, and CD8 memory on one plate. Blood TCR repertoires of four to six healthy adults were deeply sequenced to estimate repertoire size and the extent of clonotype sharing between individuals. Different laboratories and diverse techniques were used to prepare libraries and sequence TCR repertoires, to increase sequencing depth and limit assay-specific biases. Per donor, leukapheresis produced somewhere between about 0.9 and 9.5 billion PBMCs. Findings and caveats that apply to the study as a whole: Sampling was restricted to blood, and TCR repertoires in tissues likely differ from the TCR repertoires found in blood. Because the study included a small number of donors, the genetic and exposure-history diversity represented was limited. Higher generation probabilities were observed for clonotypes shared by all four sorted-subset donors than for non-shared clonotypes. Sharing across a handful of donors was observed for roughly 5.4% of naive CD4, over 3% of naive CD8, 2% to 2.5% of memory CD4, and roughly 0.43% of memory CD8 clonotypes. Larger estimated clonotype richness was generally found for naive subsets than for memory subsets. Even with the large sequencing depth, rarefaction of the sorted-subset datasets indicated that sequencing was incomplete. Based on pairwise subsampling, the degree of clonotype sharing among donors was expected to be affected by sequencing depth.

V is cut by 0 bases and J by 2 bases, and the space between the germline ends is 10 bases. From a lookup of the germline V gene, CDR1 and CDR2 are MNHEY and SVGAGI. From the cysteine through the phenylalanine, the CDR3 covers 15 amino acids. The read is trimmed to its CDR3 DNA, 45 bases read in frame from base 1. The donors were healthy, HIV-negative adults who had no recently reported acute infections or vaccinations. Only Caucasian adults living in Nashville, Tennessee, USA were represented among the donors. CD4+ T cells were enriched through magnetic negative selection, after which naive cells were positively selected on CD45RA and the remaining negative fraction served as the memory subset. Blood was obtained by leukapheresis, after which PBMCs were separated by Ficoll-Histopaque density gradient centrifugation and cryopreserved in liquid nitrogen vapor phase. Analytical flow cytometry was used to check the purity and quantity of every magnetically sorted T cell population. Genomic DNA was isolated from every sorted fraction and measured by UV absorbance on a Nanodrop 2000c.

This chain joins TRBV6-5 to TRBJ2-5; a tentative D call is TRBD2 (6 bases match). The sample consisted of naive CD4+ T cells from PBMCs. The label giving this sample's cell subset or site can be read as: CD45RA+ positively selected. The sequence derives from a young man in good health. Some clones in this sample may be carry-over from other donors' samples. The DNA sequence is as follows: TGTGCCAGCAGTTACTCTCCGGGAGAACAAGAGACCCAGTACTTC. This encodes CASSYSPGEQETQYF.